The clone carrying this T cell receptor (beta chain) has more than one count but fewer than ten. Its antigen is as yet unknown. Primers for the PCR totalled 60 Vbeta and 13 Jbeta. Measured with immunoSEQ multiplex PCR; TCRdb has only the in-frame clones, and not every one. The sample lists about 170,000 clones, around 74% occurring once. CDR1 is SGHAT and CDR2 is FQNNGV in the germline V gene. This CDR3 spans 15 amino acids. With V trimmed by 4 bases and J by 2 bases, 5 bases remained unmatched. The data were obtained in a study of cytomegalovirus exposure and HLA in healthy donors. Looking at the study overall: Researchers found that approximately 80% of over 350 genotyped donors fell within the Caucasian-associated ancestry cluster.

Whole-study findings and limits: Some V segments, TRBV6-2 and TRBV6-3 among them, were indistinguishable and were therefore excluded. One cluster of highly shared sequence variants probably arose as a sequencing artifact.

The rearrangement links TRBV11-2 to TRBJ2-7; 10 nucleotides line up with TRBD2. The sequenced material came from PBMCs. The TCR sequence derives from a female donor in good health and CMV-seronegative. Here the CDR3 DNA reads TGTGCCAGCAGCTCACTCAGCGGGAGGGCCTACGAGCAGTACTTC. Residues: CASSSLSGRAYEQYF. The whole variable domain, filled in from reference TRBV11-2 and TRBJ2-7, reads EAGVAQSPRYKIIEKRQSVAFWCNPISGHATLYWYQQILGQGPKLLIQFQNNGVVDDSQLPKDRFSAERLKGVDSTLKIQPAKLEDSAVYLCASSSLSGRAYEQYFGPGTRLTVT.